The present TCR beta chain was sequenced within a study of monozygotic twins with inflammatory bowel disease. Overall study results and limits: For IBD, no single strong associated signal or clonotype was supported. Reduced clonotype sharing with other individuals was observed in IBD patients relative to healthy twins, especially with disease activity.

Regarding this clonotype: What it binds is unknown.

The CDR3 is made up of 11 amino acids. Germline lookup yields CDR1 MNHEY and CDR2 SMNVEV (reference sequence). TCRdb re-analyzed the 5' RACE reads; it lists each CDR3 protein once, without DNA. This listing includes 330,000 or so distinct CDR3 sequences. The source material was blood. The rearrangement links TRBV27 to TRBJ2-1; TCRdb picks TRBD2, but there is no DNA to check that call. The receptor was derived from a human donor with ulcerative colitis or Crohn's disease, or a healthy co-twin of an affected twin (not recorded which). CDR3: CATSGLNEQFF.